The clone carrying this TCR beta chain was counted once. Its antigen remains unknown. The entry originates in a study of shared clonotypes between healthy human individuals. Study at large: Participating donors consisted of two women and a few men aged 18 to 49. General study findings and limits: Across a handful of donors, naive CD4 shared roughly 5%, naive CD8 around 4%, memory CD4 2.3%, memory CD8 under 0.5%.

The V segment lost 7 bases and the J segment 6 bases; nucleotides outside the gene matches: 11. The germline gives CDR1 MDHEN, CDR2 SYDVKM. CDR3 length equals 17 residues. Memory CD4+ cells were the fraction left after CD45RA+ naive selection. The deep-level immunoSEQ assay was used. Data came from immunoSEQ multiplex PCR; TCRdb stores just in-frame clones and leaves some out. Of some 2,500,000 clones in the sample, 80% to 95% were seen once. The clonotype comes from a man younger than 30 in good health. Some clones in this sample may be carry-over from other donors' samples. Sequencing was carried out using naive CD4+ T cells from PBMCs. The subset was: CD45RA+ positively selected. The V gene is TRBV28, the J gene TRBJ2-6; 11 nucleotides line up with TRBD1. DNA for the CDR3: TGTGCCAGCAATATCCGGGACAGGGGGGGACTGGCCAACGTCCTGACTTTC. Amino acids: CASNIRDRGGLANVLTF.